The T cell receptor (beta chain) under discussion was sequenced for a study of T cell repertoires in cytomegalovirus infection. Overall study context: Public TCR beta signatures provided an indication of both CMV infection and a matching HLA type.

Concerning this clonotype: Its antigen is as yet unknown.

The length of the CDR3 is 12 residues. After removal of 8 bases from V and 2 bases from J, the junction contained 3 bases not matched to a gene. Germline lookup yields CDR1 SGHDN and CDR2 FVKESK. Findings of the study overall: The ex vivo response was dominated by HLA-C-restricted CMV-specific TCR beta clonotypes. Of the TCR beta families, the public ones yielded a cumulative frequency that identified carriers of CMV plus the relevant HLA.

TCRdb reprocessed the reads via MiXCR and lists one record per CDR3 protein. The sample holds around 320,000 distinct CDR3 sequences, 9.5% seen once. The chain has TRBV14 and TRBJ2-7; 7 bases agree with TRBD1. The sequenced sample consisted of PBMCs. This receptor was identified in a human donor in good health (CMV status not recorded). Some clones in this sample may be carry-over from other donors' samples. The CDR3 DNA is TGTGCCAGCGGGCAGGGGGCCTACGAGCAGTACTTC. This translates into CASGQGAYEQYF. Together with reference TRBV14 and TRBJ2-7, the CDR3 gives the full variable domain: EAGVTQFPSHSVIEKGQTVTLRCDPISGHDNLYWYRRVMGKEIKFLLHFVKESKQDESGMPNNRFLAERTGGTYSTLKVQPAELEDSGVYFCASGQGAYEQYFGPGTRLTVT.